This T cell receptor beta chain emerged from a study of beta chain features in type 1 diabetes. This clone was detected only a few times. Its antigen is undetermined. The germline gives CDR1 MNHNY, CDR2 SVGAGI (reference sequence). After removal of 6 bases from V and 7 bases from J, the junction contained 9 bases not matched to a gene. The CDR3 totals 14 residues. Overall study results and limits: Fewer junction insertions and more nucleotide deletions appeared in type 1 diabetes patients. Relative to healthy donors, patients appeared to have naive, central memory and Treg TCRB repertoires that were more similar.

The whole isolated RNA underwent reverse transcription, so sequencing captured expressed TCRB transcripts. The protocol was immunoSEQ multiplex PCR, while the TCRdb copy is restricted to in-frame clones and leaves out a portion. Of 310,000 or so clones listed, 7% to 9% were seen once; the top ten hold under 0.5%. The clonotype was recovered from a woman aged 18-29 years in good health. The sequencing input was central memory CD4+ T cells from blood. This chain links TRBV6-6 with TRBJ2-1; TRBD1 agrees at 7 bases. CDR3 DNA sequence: TGTGCCAGCAGAACAGGGGTCTTTAAAAATGAGCAGTTCTTC. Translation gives CASRTGVFKNEQFF.